This T cell receptor (beta chain) was retrieved from a study of cytomegalovirus exposure and HLA in healthy donors. Regarding the study as a whole: Later analysis demonstrated an association between a missense DCLRE1C variant and TCR beta V- and J-gene trimming.

The PCR used 60 Vbeta and 13 Jbeta primers. Clones were read by immunoSEQ multiplex PCR, and TCRdb kept only the in-frame ones, dropping some. This sample's table has 40,000 to 65,000 clones. Details on this clone: The antigen remains unidentified.

V was pared by 0 bases and J by 4 bases, with 8 bases between. The CDR3 covers 14 residues. CDR1 SGDLS and CDR2 YYNGEE come from the germline V gene. The V and J genes are TRBV9 and TRBJ1-5; D is uncertain. The sequenced sample was PBMCs. This TCR derives from a man in his forties in good health and CMV-seropositive. CDR3 DNA: TGTGCCAGCAGCGTAGGCCCCGGGAATCAGCCCCAGCATTTT. Translation gives CASSVGPGNQPQHF.